A selection of T cell receptor beta chains follows, all from one sample in a study of CD8+ T cells in alopecia areata. Generated by immunoSEQ multiplex PCR, the TCRdb table keeps only in-frame clones and is missing some. This sample has about 280,000 clones, with 58% found just once. The material was CD4+ T cells sorted from blood, obtained at week 24, from a patient treated with tofacitinib. These receptors all stem from a human donor with alopecia areata. CDR3s include the opening cysteine and the closing phenylalanine or tryptophan. Each record gives: CDR3 length, J gene, V gene, D gene, clone size, CDR3 protein, CDR3 DNA. The D gene is left open where the match is weak. Clone size, where shown, is once, few, many, or a class for clones that have expanded.

>16|TRBJ2-3|TRBV9|TRBD1|NA
CASSTTGADFTDTQYF
TGTGCCAGCAGTACCACAGGGGCAGATTTCACAGATACGCAGTATTTT
>15|TRBJ1-2|TRBV7-8|NA|NA
CASSVLRQTNYGYTF
TGTGCCAGCAGCGTTCTCCGGCAGACTAACTATGGCTACACCTTC
>15|TRBJ2-7|TRBV15|NA|few
CATSRDRGQSYEQYF
TGTGCCACCAGCAGAGATAGAGGGCAGTCCTACGAGCAGTACTTC
>15|TRBJ1-2|TRBV4-1|NA|NA
CASSTSRTVNYGYTF
TGCGCCAGCAGCACTAGTCGGACAGTTAACTATGGCTACACCTTC
>14|TRBJ2-4|TRBV4-3|NA|few
CASSQAPAKNIQYF
TGCGCCAGCAGCCAAGCTCCAGCCAAAAACATTCAGTACTTC
>11|TRBJ1-2|TRBV29-1|NA|NA
CSVARAYGYTF
TGCAGCGTTGCCAGAGCCTATGGCTACACCTTC
>15|TRBJ1-1|TRBV2|NA|NA
CASSSDVTQNTEAFF
TGTGCCAGCAGCTCCGATGTGACGCAAAACACTGAAGCTTTCTTT
>16|TRBJ2-5|TRBV25-1|TRBD2|NA
CASSETGGRGQETQYF
TGTGCCAGCAGTGAAACGGGAGGGAGGGGTCAAGAGACCCAGTACTTC
>13|TRBJ2-7|TRBV5-1|NA|NA
CASSLVATYEQYF
TGCGCCAGCAGCTTGGTAGCCACCTACGAGCAGTACTTC
>12|TRBJ2-7|TRBV27|NA|once
CASKSGGYEQYF
TGTGCCAGCAAGAGCGGAGGCTACGAGCAGTACTTC
>14|TRBJ2-3|TRBV5-1|TRBD1|NA
CASRWTGFTDTQYF
TGCGCCAGCAGGTGGACAGGATTCACAGATACGCAGTATTTT
>11|TRBJ2-7|TRBV7-8|TRBD1|few
CASSTTGATYF
TGTGCCAGCAGCACAACAGGGGCGACGTACTTC
>14|TRBJ2-3|TRBV11-2|NA|few
CASSLVAGTDTQYF
TGTGCCAGCAGCTTAGTTGCAGGAACAGATACGCAGTATTTT
>15|TRBJ2-7|TRBV7-2|TRBD2|NA
CASSSPLAGGYEQYF
TGTGCCAGCAGCTCACCACTAGCGGGGGGTTACGAGCAGTACTTC
>14|TRBJ2-7|TRBV6-6|NA|NA
CASSYGVVPYEQYF
TGTGCCAGCAGTTACGGTGTCGTCCCCTACGAGCAGTACTTC
>16|TRBJ2-5|TRBV5-1|TRBD2|few
CASSPGTSGGQETQYF
TGCGCCAGCAGCCCAGGGACTAGCGGGGGACAAGAGACCCAGTACTTC
>14|TRBJ1-2|TRBV29-1|NA|NA
CSTSAGGFNYGYTF
TGCAGCACTTCAGCGGGGGGGTTTAACTATGGCTACACCTTC
>16|TRBJ1-3|TRBV30|NA|once
CAWSTDFSVSGNTIYF
TGTGCCTGGAGTACGGACTTCTCCGTCTCTGGAAACACCATATATTTT
>15|TRBJ1-1|TRBV13|NA|NA
CASSFNSRRGTEAFF
TGTGCCAGCAGCTTTAACTCTAGGAGGGGCACTGAAGCTTTCTTT
>15|TRBJ2-1|TRBV5-1|TRBD2|NA
CASSLVDSGGREQFF
TGCGCCAGCAGCTTGGTGGATAGCGGGGGCCGAGAGCAGTTCTTC
>15|TRBJ2-7|TRBV7-9|TRBD1|NA
CASSHGDRGSYEQYF
TGTGCCAGCAGCCACGGGGACAGGGGATCCTACGAGCAGTACTTC
>19|TRBJ2-2|TRBV4-1|TRBD1|once
CASSQGRGTGGAATGELFF
TGCGCCAGCAGCCAAGGCCGGGGGACAGGGGGCGCGGCCACCGGGGAGCTGTTTTTT
>14|TRBJ2-7|TRBV30|TRBD2|NA
CAWSVSGGFYEQYF
TGTGCCTGGAGTGTAAGCGGGGGGTTTTACGAGCAGTACTTC
>12|TRBJ2-1|TRBV30|NA|NA
CAWKPLYNEQFF
TGTGCCTGGAAACCTCTCTACAATGAGCAGTTCTTC